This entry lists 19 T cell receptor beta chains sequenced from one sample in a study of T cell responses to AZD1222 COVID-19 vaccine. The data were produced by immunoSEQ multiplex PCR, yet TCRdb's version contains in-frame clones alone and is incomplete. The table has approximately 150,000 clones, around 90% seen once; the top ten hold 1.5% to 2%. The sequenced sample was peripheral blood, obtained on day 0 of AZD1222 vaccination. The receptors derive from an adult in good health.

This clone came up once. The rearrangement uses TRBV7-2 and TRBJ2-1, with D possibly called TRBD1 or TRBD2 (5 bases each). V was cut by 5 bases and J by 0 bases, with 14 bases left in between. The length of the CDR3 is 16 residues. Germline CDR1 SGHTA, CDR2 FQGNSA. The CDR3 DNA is TGTGCCAGCAGCGCTCGGGGCTCAAGCTCCTACAATGAGCAGTTCTTC. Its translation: CASSARGSSSYNEQFF.

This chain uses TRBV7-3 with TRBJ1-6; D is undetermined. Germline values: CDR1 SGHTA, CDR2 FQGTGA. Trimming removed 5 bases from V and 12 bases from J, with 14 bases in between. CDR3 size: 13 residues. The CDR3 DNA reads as TGTGCCAGCAGCCCGGGAACTCTGGAACCCCTCCACTTT. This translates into CASSPGTLEPLHF. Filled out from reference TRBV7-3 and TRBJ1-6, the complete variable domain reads GAGVSQTPSNKVTEKGKYVELRCDPISGHTALYWYRQSLGQGPEFLIYFQGTGAADDSGLPNDRFFAVRPEGSVSTLKIQRTERGDSAVYLCASSPGTLEPLHFGNGTRLTVT.

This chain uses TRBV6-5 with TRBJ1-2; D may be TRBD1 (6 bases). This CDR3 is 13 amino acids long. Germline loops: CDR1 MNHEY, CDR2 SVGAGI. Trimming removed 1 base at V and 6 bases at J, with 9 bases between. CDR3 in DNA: TGTGCCAGCAGTTACTGGGCAGGGGATGGCTACACCTTC. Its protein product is CASSYWAGDGYTF.

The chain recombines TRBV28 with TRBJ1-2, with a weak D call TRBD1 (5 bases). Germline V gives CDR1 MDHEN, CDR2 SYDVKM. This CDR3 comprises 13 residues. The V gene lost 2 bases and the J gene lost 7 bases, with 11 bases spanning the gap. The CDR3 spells CASSLGGVGGYTF. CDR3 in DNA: TGTGCCAGCAGTTTAGGGGGAGTAGGTGGCTACACCTTC.

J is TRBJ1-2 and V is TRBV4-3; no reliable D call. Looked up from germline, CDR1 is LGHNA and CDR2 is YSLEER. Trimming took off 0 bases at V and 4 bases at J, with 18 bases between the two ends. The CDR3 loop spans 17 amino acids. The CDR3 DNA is TGCGCCAGCAGCCAAGATATCGTCCTAGGCAGCTCCTATGGCTACACCTTC. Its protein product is CASSQDIVLGSSYGYTF.

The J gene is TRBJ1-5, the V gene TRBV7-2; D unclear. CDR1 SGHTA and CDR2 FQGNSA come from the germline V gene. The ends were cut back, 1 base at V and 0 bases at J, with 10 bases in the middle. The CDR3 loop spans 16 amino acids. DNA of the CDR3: TGTGCCAGCAGCTTAGTAACAGACTATAGCAATCAGCCCCAGCATTTT. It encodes CASSLVTDYSNQPQHF. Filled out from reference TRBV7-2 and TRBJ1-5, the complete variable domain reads GAGVSQSPSNKVTEKGKDVELRCDPISGHTALYWYRQSLGQGLEFLIYFQGNSAPDKSGLPSDRFSAERTGGSVSTLTIQRTQQEDSAVYLCASSLVTDYSNQPQHFGDGTRLSIL.

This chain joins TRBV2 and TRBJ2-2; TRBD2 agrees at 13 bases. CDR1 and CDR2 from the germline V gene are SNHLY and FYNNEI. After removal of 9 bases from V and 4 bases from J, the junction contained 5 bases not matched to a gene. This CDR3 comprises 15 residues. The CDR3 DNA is TGTGCCAGTAAGGGACTAGCGGGAATCACCGGGGAGCTGTTTTTT. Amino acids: CASKGLAGITGELFF.

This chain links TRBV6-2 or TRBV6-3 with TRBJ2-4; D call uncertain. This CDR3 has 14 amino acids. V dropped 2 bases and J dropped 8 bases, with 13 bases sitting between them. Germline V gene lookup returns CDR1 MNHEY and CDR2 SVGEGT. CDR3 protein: CASSYGIGNHIQYF. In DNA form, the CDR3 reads TGTGCCAGCAGTTACGGTATAGGTAACCACATTCAGTACTTC.

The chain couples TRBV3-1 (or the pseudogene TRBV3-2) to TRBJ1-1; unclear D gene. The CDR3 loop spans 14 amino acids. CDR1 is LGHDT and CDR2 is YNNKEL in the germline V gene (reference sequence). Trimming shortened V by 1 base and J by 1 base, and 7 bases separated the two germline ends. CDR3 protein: CASSQVNGNTEAFF. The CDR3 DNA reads TGTGCCAGCAGCCAAGTAAATGGGAACACTGAAGCTTTCTTT.

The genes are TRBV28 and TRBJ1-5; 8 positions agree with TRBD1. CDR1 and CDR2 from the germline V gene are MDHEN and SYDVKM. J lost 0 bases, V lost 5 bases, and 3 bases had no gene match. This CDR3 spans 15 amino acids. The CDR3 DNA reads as TGTGCCAGCAGTCCCAGGGGGCTTAGCAATCAGCCCCAGCATTTT. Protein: CASSPRGLSNQPQHF.

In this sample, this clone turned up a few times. CDR3 loop: CSAREDGYTF. For the CDR3, the DNA is TGCAGTGCCCGAGAGGATGGCTACACCTTC. V usage is TRBV20-1 and J usage is TRBJ1-2; D not certain. Trimming pared 6 bases from V and 6 bases from J, leaving 8 bases between. Looked up from germline, CDR1 is DFQATT and CDR2 is SNEGSKA (reference sequence). The CDR3 runs 10 residues.

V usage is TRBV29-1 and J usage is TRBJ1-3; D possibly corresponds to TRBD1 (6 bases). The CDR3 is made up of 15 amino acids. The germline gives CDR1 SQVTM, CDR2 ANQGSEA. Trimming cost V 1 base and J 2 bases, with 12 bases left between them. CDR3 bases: TGCAGCGTTGAAGGCCGGGGGGCCCCTGGAAACACCATATATTTT. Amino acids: CSVEGRGAPGNTIYF.

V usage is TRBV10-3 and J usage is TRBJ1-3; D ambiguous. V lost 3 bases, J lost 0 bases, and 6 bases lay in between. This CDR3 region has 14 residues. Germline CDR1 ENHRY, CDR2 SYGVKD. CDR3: CAISDSLSGNTIYF. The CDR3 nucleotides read TGTGCCATCAGTGACAGCCTCTCTGGAAACACCATATATTTT.

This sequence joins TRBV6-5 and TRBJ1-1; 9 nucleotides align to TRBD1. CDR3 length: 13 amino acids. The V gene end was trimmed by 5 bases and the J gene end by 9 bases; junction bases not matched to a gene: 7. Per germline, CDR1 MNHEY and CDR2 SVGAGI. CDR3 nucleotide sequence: TGTGCCAGCAGTACAGGGGGCGGGCGTCAAGCTTTCTTT. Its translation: CASSTGGGRQAFF.

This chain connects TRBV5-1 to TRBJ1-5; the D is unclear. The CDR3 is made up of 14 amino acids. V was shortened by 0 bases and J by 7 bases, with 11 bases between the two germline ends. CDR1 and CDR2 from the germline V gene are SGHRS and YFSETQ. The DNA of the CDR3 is TGCGCCAGCAGCTTGGAAGGGAATGACCAGCCCCAGCATTTT. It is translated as CASSLEGNDQPQHF.

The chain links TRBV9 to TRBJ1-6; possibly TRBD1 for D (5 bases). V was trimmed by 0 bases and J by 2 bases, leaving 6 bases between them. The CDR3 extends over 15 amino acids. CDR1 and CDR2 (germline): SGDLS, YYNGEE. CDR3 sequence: CASSVGQTYNSPLHF. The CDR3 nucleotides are TGTGCCAGCAGCGTAGGACAGACCTATAATTCACCCCTCCACTTT.

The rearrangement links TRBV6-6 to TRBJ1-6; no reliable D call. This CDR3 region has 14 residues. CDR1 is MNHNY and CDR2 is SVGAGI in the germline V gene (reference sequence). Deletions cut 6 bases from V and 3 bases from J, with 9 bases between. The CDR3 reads CASRAENYNSPLHF. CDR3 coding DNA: TGTGCCAGCAGGGCAGAGAACTATAATTCACCCCTCCACTTT.

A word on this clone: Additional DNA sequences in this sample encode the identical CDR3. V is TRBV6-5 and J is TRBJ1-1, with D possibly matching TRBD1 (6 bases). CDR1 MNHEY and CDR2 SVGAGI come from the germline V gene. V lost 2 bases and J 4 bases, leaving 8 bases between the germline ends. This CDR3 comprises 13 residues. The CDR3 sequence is CASSYRGGTEAFF. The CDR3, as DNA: TGTGCCAGCAGTTACCGAGGGGGCACTGAAGCTTTCTTT.

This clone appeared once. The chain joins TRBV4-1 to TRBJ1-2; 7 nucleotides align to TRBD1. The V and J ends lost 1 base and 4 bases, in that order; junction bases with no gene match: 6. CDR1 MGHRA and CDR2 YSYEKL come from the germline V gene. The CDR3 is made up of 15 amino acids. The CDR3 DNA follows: TGCGCCAGCAGCCAAGGGACGGGACAGCTCTATGGCTACACCTTC. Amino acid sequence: CASSQGTGQLYGYTF.